This note documents a single TCR beta chain sequence. Its matching antigen is unknown. The sample belongs to a study of blood T cells in healthy people across ages. Study overall: When template switching was applied, about one barcoded beta molecule was captured per two T cells.

CDR3 length equals 13 residues. In germline, CDR1 is LNHNV, CDR2 YYDKDF (reference sequence). Trimming left V 0 bases short and J 7 bases short, with 6 bases between. Study-wide results and caveats: Long-lived donors carried more naive CD4+ cells and greater diversity than aged donors. The study lacked donor CMV status, which possibly confounded expanded clonotype changes. Naive T cell percentage showed a strong correlation with TCR beta diversity.

A sample-barcoded 5' primer and a J-beta primer mix were used in a second PCR of about 7 to 12 cycles. TCRdb called the 5' RACE reads again in MiXCR, with one record for every CDR3 protein. The table includes around 1.5 million distinct CDR3 sequences, roughly 60% detected once. The receptor was isolated from a man aged 18 to 35 in good health. Sequenced input: blood. The chain combines TRBV15 with TRBJ1-4; TRBD1 might be the D (5 bases). This chain's CDR3 is CATSRDRVEKLFF. DNA for the CDR3: TGTGCCACCAGCAGAGACAGGGTTGAAAAACTGTTTTTT.